This T cell receptor beta chain was recovered during a study of T cells in localized non-small cell lung cancer (dated by TCRdb to 2020 to 2022). In the study overall: The study analyzed T cell repertoires of 236 early-stage NSCLC patients, comparing tumors and uninvolved tumor-adjacent lungs. All 240 or so NSCLC patients in the cohort were treatment-naive and had localized lung tumors that were resected. The mean age of the NSCLC patients was under 70 years, with 120 to 150 men and 110 or so women. Study-wide conclusions, independent of this receptor: The highest T cell clonality was observed in uninvolved tumor-adjacent lung, where clonality exceeded that of tumor, suggesting that antigenic responses were more focused in uninvolved tumor-adjacent lung. A median of 57 of the top 100 tumor clones turned up in the paired uninvolved adjacent lung, and 28 of those clones also ranked among the top 100 of that same adjacent lung. Because multi-region tumor sequencing was not performed, intratumor heterogeneity could not be ruled out. Longer overall survival was associated with higher T cell density in blood, whereas shorter survival was associated with higher clonality in adjacent lung. Since the design was exploratory, TCR variables were selected using unadjusted p-values with no false-discovery rate correction.

As encoded in the germline V gene, CDR1 is MNHNS while CDR2 is SASEGT. Spanning cysteine to phenylalanine, the CDR3 consists of 15 amino acids. Here the CDR3 DNA is all that survives: 45 bases in frame from base 1. V is reduced by 5 bases and J by 1 base, leaving a spacing of 11 bases between them. The immunoSEQ Assay was used to sequence TCR beta CDR3 regions from DNA. The source study handled its data this way. To compute T cell density, TCR beta template counts were normalized to usable DNA, which was estimated by amplifying housekeeping genes. The preseqR package was used to estimate richness by extrapolating to 400,000 templates for PBMC samples and to 120,000 templates for tissue samples. Clonality was defined by subtracting Pielou's evenness from one. Tissue-enriched TCRs were identified through differential abundance testing performed on productive amino-acid clonotypes, with a minimum total count of 5 and an alpha of 0.1. The Jaccard Index and the Morisita Overlap Index were used to quantify repertoire overlap between compartments. GLIPH grouped TCR beta CDR3s together with public tetramer-defined viral CDR3s, and a viral motif had to include at least three viral sequences and show V-gene enrichment. Held by TCRdb, this immuneACCESS table contains in-frame sequences only and omits some clones. Under half of the omission traces to an unresolved V gene where checked; the cause of the rest is unknown. For V, J and clone size, that table is used; D and trimming come from the DNA. A total of approximately 54,000 clones appear in this sample, 75% to 90% of them only once. Approximately 5.6% of the sample comes from the top ten.

In the case of this clone: Its specific antigen is unknown. Qualities for individual bases were not recorded, and no much larger clone is one base off.

At diagnosis, tumor, uninvolved tumor-adjacent lung and peripheral blood were collected and then preserved as a mix of FFPE and fresh-frozen material. For TCR repertoire profiling, the blood samples were analyzed as peripheral blood mononuclear cells. Sample: peripheral blood, taken before any cancer treatment. Here the chain combines TRBV6-1 and TRBJ2-2, with the D segment identity uncertain. This receptor was taken from a woman aged 40-69 years with stage I lung adenocarcinoma. CDR3 loop: CASSLRRLNTGELFF. In nucleotide form, the sequence is TGTGCCAGCAGTCTCCGACGATTGAACACCGGGGAGCTGTTTTTT.